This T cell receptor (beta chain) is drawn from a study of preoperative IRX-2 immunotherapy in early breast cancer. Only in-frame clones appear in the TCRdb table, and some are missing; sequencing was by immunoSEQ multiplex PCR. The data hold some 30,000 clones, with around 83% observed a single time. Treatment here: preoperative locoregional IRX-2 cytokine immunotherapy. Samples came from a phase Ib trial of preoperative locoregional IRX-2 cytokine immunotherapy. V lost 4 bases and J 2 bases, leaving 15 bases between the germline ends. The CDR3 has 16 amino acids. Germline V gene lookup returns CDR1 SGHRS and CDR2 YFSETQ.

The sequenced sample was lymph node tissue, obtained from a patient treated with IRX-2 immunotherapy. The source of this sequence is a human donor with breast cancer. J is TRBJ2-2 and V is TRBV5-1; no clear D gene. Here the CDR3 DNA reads TGCGCCAGCAGCAGTCGCAGTTTAGGAAACACCGGGGAGCTGTTTTTT. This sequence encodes CASSSRSLGNTGELFF.